Here is one T cell receptor (beta chain) with its context. No antigen is known for it. PCR primers comprised 60 Vbeta and 13 Jbeta primers. Original processing notes: A later analysis tallied roughly 77 million unique TCR beta chains, about 12 million of them shared. TCRdb's copy holds only in-frame clones and misses some; the assay was immunoSEQ multiplex PCR. V, J and clone size reflect that table, while D and trimming were determined from the DNA. The data show 150,000 or so clones, 60% to 85% seen once. This entry belongs to a study of cytomegalovirus exposure and HLA in healthy donors. Overall study findings and caveats: Certain indistinguishable V segments, among them TRBV6-2 and TRBV6-3, were excluded.

The germline V gene has CDR1 SGHRS and CDR2 YFSETQ. The CDR3 is made up of 16 amino acids. V dropped 2 bases and J dropped 0 bases, with 13 bases sitting between them. The chain joins TRBV5-1 to TRBJ2-3; weak D call: TRBD2 (6 bases). Sample: PBMCs. The source is a man between 40 and 49 years old in good health and CMV-seropositive. The CDR3 DNA reads as TGCGCCAGCAGCTTAATAGCGGTTACTAGCACAGATACGCAGTATTTT. It yields the protein CASSLIAVTSTDTQYF.